This TCR beta chain was obtained from a study of control samples from healthy donors and cancer patients. Trimming took 6 bases from V and 4 from J, leaving 17 bases between them. The length of the CDR3 is 16 residues. CDR1 is SGHDT, CDR2 YYEEEE, per germline. This table comes from immunoSEQ multiplex PCR, and its TCRdb copy is limited to in-frame clones, with some not included. This sample has about 140,000 clones, with roughly 94% found just once. Only one count was recorded for this clone. Sequencing used blood. The source of this sequence is a man between 40 and 49 years old in good health. The V gene is TRBV5-6, the J gene TRBJ1-6, with a tentative D call TRBD1 (5 bases). The CDR3 region has the DNA TGTGCCAGCACCCTGGTCGGGAGGGGATATAATTCACCCCTCCACTTT. Protein sequence: CASTLVGRGYNSPLHF.